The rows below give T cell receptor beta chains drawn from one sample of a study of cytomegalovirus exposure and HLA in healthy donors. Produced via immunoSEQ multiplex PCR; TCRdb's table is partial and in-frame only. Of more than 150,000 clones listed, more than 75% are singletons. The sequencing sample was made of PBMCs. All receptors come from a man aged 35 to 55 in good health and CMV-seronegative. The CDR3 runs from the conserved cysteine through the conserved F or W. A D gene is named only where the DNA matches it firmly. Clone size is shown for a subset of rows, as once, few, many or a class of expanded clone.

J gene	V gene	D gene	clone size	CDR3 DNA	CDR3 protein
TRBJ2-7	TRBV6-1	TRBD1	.	TGTGCCAGCAGGAACAGGGGTGGATCCTACGAGCAGTACTTC	CASRNRGGSYEQYF
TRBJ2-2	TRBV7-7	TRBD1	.	TGTGCTAGCAGCTCGGGACAGGGGGAAGTGAGCACCGGGGAGCTGTTTTTT	CASSSGQGEVSTGELFF
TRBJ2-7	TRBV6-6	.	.	TGTGCCAGCAGTTACTCGCGGGCTAGCTCGGGCGAGCAGTACTTC	CASSYSRASSGEQYF
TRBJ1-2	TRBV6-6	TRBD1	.	TGTGCCAGCAGTTACACTCAGCAGGGGGGAGGCTACACCTTC	CASSYTQQGGGYTF
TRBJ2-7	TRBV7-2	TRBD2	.	TGTGCCAGCAGCTTTAGCGGGAGTAACCACGAGCAGTACTTC	CASSFSGSNHEQYF
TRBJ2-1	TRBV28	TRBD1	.	TGTGCCAGCAGTGAATTGCGGACAGGGGGCTACAATGAGCAGTTCTTC	CASSELRTGGYNEQFF
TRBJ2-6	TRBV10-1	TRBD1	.	TGCGCCAGCAGTGATGGGACAGGAAACTCTGGGGCCAACGTCCTGACTTTC	CASSDGTGNSGANVLTF
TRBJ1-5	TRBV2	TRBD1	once	TGTGCCAGCAGGACAGGGGGCTATAGCAATCAGCCCCAGCATTTT	CASRTGGYSNQPQHF
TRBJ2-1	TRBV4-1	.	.	TGCGCCAGCAGCCAAGAGACTGGCTACAATGAGCAGTTCTTC	CASSQETGYNEQFF
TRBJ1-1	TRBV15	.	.	TGTGCCACCAGCAGGACTCCCATCGCAGGGCAAATCGAAGCTTTCTTT	CATSRTPIAGQIEAFF
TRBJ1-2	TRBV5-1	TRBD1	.	TGCGCCAGCAGCTTAACCGGACAGGGAGATAAGGGCTACACCTTC	CASSLTGQGDKGYTF
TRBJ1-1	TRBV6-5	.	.	TGTGCCAGCAGTTACGATCTGGCGGACACTGAAGCTTTCTTT	CASSYDLADTEAFF
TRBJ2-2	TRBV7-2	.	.	TGTGCCAGCAGCTCCAGGGAAAGAACCGGGGAGCTGTTTTTT	CASSSRERTGELFF
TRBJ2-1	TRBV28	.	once	TGTGCCAGCCGGATCAGCAGGGGACCCCCCAATGAGCAGTTCTTC	CASRISRGPPNEQFF
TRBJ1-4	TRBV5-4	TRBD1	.	TGTGCCAGCAGCACGACAGGGGACGATGAAAAACTGTTTTTT	CASSTTGDDEKLFF
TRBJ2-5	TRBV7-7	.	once	TGTGCTAGCAGCTCGAGCGAACTTTTCCGGAGCATGGAGACCCAGTACTTC	CASSSSELFRSMETQYF
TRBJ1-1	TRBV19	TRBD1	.	TGTGCCAGTAGTAGACAGGGTTTTACCGCCCCGAACACTGAAGCTTTCTTT	CASSRQGFTAPNTEAFF
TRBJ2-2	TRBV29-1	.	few	TGCAGCGTGGGGGGAGACGCAAGGAACACCGGGGAGCTGTTTTTT	CSVGGDARNTGELFF
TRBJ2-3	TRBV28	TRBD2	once	TGTGCCAGCAGTTTCGTGGGGACTAGCGGGCTTGGGGGTACGCAGTATTTT	CASSFVGTSGLGGTQYF
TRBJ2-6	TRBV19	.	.	TGTGCCAGTAGTATAGATGGTCCCTGGTCCGGCTCTGGGGCCAACGTCCTGACTTTC	CASSIDGPWSGSGANVLTF
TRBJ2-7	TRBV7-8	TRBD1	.	TGTGCCAGCAGCACGTACCAAGGGACAGGGGACTACGAGCAGTACTTC	CASSTYQGTGDYEQYF
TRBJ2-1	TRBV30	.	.	TGTGCCTGGAGAATGCCAGCGGCAGGCGAAGAGTTCTTC	CAWRMPAAGEEFF
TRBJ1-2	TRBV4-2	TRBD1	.	TGTGCCAGCAGCCAGAACAGGGGTGGCTACACCTTC	CASSQNRGGYTF
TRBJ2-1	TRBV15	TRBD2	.	TGTGCCACCAGCAGGGATCCGGGGGGGGATGAGCAGTTCTTC	CATSRDPGGDEQFF
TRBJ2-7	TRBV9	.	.	TGTGCCAGCAGCGTAGCTACTGGGGGGACCTACGAGCAGTACTTC	CASSVATGGTYEQYF
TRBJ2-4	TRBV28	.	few	TGTGCCAGCAGTTACCCCAAGGGGGGGAACATTCAGTACTTC	CASSYPKGGNIQYF
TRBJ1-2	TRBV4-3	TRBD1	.	TGCGCCAGCAGCCAAATTTCCCAGGGGGCGCGCGGCTACACCTTC	CASSQISQGARGYTF
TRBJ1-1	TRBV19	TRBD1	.	TGTGCCAGCCGACCAGGCGGAGCAGGGGGGAACACTGAAGCTTTCTTT	CASRPGGAGGNTEAFF
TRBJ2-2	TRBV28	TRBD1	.	TGTGCCAGCAGTTTGGACAGGTTGGGCGGGGAGCTGTTTTTT	CASSLDRLGGELFF
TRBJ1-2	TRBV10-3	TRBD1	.	TGTGCCATCAGTGGACAGGGTAGCTATGGCTACACCTTC	CAISGQGSYGYTF
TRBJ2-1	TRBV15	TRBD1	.	TGTGCCACCAGCTCGAGGCGGGCAGGGGGCCGCGATGAGCAGTTCTTC	CATSSRRAGGRDEQFF
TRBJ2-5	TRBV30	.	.	TGTGCCTGGAGCCCAGGACTTCAAGAGACCCAGTACTTC	CAWSPGLQETQYF
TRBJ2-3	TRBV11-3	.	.	TGTGCCAGCAGCTTGACGGGACTCACAGATACGCAGTATTTT	CASSLTGLTDTQYF
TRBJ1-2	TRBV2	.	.	TGTGCCAGCAGTGAAACTAGCTATGGCTACACCTTC	CASSETSYGYTF
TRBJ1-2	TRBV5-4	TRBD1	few	TGTGCCAGCAGCCTTACAGGGGGCGGTGGCTACACCTTC	CASSLTGGGGYTF
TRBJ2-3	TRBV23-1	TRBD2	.	TGCGCCAGCAGTCAACCGACTAGCGGTACATTCACAGATACGCAGTATTTT	CASSQPTSGTFTDTQYF
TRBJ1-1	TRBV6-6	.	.	TGTGCCAGCAGCCCGGACAGCTACACTGAAGCTTTCTTT	CASSPDSYTEAFF
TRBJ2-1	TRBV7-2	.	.	TGTGCCAGCAGCTTAGGCGTTTCTAGTCGGGATGAGCAGTTCTTC	CASSLGVSSRDEQFF
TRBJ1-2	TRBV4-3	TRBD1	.	TGCGCCAGCAGCCAAGATCGGTCCGGGACAGGGACATATGGCTACACCTTC	CASSQDRSGTGTYGYTF
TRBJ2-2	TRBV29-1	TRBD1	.	TGCAGCGTCGTCCGACAGGGGAACACCGGGGAGCTGTTTTTT	CSVVRQGNTGELFF
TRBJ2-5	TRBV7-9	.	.	TGTGCCAGCAGTCGTACAGGGAGAGAGACCCAGTACTTC	CASSRTGRETQYF
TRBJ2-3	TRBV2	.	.	TGTGCCAGCAGCGACAACACAGATACGCAGTATTTT	CASSDNTDTQYF
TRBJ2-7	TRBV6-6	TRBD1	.	TGTGCCAGCAGTTACTCGGGACAGGGGGTATCCTACGAGCAGTACTTC	CASSYSGQGVSYEQYF
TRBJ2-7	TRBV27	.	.	TGTGCCAGCAGTTTAAATGGGGACTTACCCTACGAGCAGTACTTC	CASSLNGDLPYEQYF
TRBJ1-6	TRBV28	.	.	TGTGCCAGCAGTTTATTCCCGGGTTTTAATTCACCCCTCCACTTT	CASSLFPGFNSPLHF
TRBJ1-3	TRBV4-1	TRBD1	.	TGCGCCAGCAGCCAAGTCGAGGGGGACAGGCGATCCGGAAACACCATATATTTT	CASSQVEGDRRSGNTIYF
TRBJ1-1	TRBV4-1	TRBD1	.	TGCGCCAGCAGCCAGGCTGGGACAGAAAACACTGAAGCTTTCTTT	CASSQAGTENTEAFF
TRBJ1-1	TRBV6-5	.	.	TGTGCCAGCAGTTACATTAGGGTCGGGAGCACTGAAGCTTTCTTT	CASSYIRVGSTEAFF
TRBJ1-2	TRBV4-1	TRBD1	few	TGCGCCAGCAGCCTGGGACAGAACTATGGCTACACCTTC	CASSLGQNYGYTF
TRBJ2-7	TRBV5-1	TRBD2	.	TGCGCCAGCAGCTCCCGCGGGGGGGCCAACGAGCAGTACTTC	CASSSRGGANEQYF
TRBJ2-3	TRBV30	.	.	TGTGCCTGGAACTCCGGGACTGACGATTACACAGATACGCAGTATTTT	CAWNSGTDDYTDTQYF
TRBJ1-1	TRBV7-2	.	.	TGTGCCAGCAGCTTAGAGGGCAGGGGAAGAACTGAAGCTTTCTTT	CASSLEGRGRTEAFF
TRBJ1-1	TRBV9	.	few	TGTGCCAGCAGCGTAATTGAGCTGAACACTGAAGCTTTCTTT	CASSVIELNTEAFF